The 18 T cell receptor beta chains listed next were all sequenced from one sample in a study of CD8+CD57+ T cells in acquired aplastic anemia. Genomic DNA acted as the template from which TCR beta VDJ combination and CDR3 sequence profiling were carried out. TCRdb reprocessed the reads with MiXCR, giving one entry per CDR3 protein. The sample lists 150,000 to 200,000 distinct CDR3 sequences, roughly 64% occurring once. Source material: sorted CD4+, CD8+, or CD8+CD57+ T cells (not recorded which) from PBMCs. The origin of the receptors is a human donor with severe aplastic anemia or a healthy control (not recorded which).

This clonotype was recorded once. V usage is TRBV20-1 and J usage is TRBJ2-7, with a possible D match to TRBD2 (6 bases). CDR3 size: 13 residues. Trimming stripped 4 bases from V and 5 bases from J, with 15 bases between. Germline V gives CDR1 DFQATT, CDR2 SNEGSKA (reference sequence). CDR3 amino acids: CSATTASADEQYF. The CDR3 coding sequence is TGCAGTGCTACGACGGCTAGCGCTGACGAGCAGTACTTC.

The chain joins TRBV6-5 to TRBJ1-2; D is perhaps TRBD1 (5 bases). V was trimmed by 4 bases and J by 4 bases, leaving 16 bases between them. This CDR3 is 15 amino acids long. Looked up from germline, CDR1 is MNHEY and CDR2 is SVGAGI. The chain's CDR3 is CASSFKGTVFYGYTF. CDR3 DNA: TGTGCCAGCAGTTTCAAGGGGACGGTGTTCTATGGCTACACCTTC.

The V and J genes are TRBV5-1 and TRBJ2-1, with D possibly matching TRBD2 (5 bases). The CDR3 loop spans 12 amino acids. V gave up 5 bases and J gave up 7 bases, with 10 bases separating them. CDR1 and CDR2 from the germline V gene are SGHRS and YFSETQ. As DNA, the CDR3 is TGCGCCAGCAGGAGCGGACGGAATGAGCAGTTCTTC. Protein product: CASRSGRNEQFF.

The rearrangement uses TRBV7-3 and TRBJ2-5; no reliable D call. Trimming shortened V by 5 bases and J by 5 bases, and 9 bases separated the two germline ends. CDR1 SGHTA and CDR2 FQGTGA come from the germline V gene. The CDR3 has 12 residues. The CDR3 loop is CASSSDGETQYF. The CDR3 DNA reads TGTGCCAGCAGCAGCGATGGGGAGACCCAGTACTTC.

The chain links TRBV9 to TRBJ2-1; 12 nucleotides match TRBD2. This CDR3 region has 16 residues. Per germline, CDR1 SGDLS and CDR2 YYNGEE. Trimming at V came to 1 base and at J to 8 bases, leaving 7 bases not matched to a gene. CDR3 loop: CASSVTSSGRAYEQFF. The DNA for the CDR3 is TGTGCCAGCAGCGTAACCTCTAGCGGGAGGGCCTATGAGCAGTTCTTC.

The J gene is TRBJ2-7, the V gene TRBV6-1; D may match TRBD1 or TRBD2 (6 bases each). Trimming left V 6 bases short and J 5 bases short, with 17 bases between. The CDR3 loop spans 14 amino acids. The V gene's germline CDR1 is MNHNS and CDR2 SASEGT. In nucleotides, the CDR3 is TGTGCCAGCAGCCTACAGGGAGGAATCGACGAGCAGTACTTC. Translating gives CASSLQGGIDEQYF.

The gene calls are TRBV7-9 and TRBJ1-6; no firm D call. The CDR3 runs to 14 residues. Per germline, CDR1 SEHNR and CDR2 FQNEAQ (reference sequence). V was trimmed by 6 bases and J by 0 bases, leaving 6 bases between them. The CDR3 DNA reads TGTGCCAGCAGTTTGGACTCCTATAATTCACCCCTCCACTTT. Encoded protein: CASSLDSYNSPLHF. The whole variable domain, remainder taken from reference TRBV7-9 and TRBJ1-6, is DTGVSQNPRHKITKRGQNVTFRCDPISEHNRLYWYRQTLGQGPEFLTYFQNEAQLEKSRLLSDRFSAERPKGSFSTLEIQRTEQGDSAMYLCASSLDSYNSPLHFGNGTRLTVT.

The V and J genes are TRBV7-2 and TRBJ2-7; TRBD1 aligns across 9 bases. Germline assignment: CDR1 SGHTA and CDR2 FQGNSA. This CDR3 is 17 amino acids long. J gave up 4 bases and V 5 bases, and 15 bases lay outside the gene matches. The DNA of the CDR3 is TGTGCCAGCAGCCTCCTATCCACCGGGACAGGGTGGTACGAGCAGTACTTC. This translates into CASSLLSTGTGWYEQYF.

At least ten counts were recorded for this clonotype. This chain links TRBV20-1 with TRBJ2-3, with 7 bases lining up with TRBD1. This CDR3 has 16 residues. The germline V gene encodes CDR1 DFQATT and CDR2 SNEGSKA (reference sequence). V was pared by 0 bases and J by 0 bases, with 6 bases of the junction left unmatched. The chain's CDR3 is CSARDHTGDSTDTQYF. The CDR3 DNA sequence: TGCAGTGCTAGAGACCATACAGGGGACAGCACAGATACGCAGTATTTT.

Concerning this clonotype itself: The conserved closing phenylalanine or tryptophan is absent in this CDR3, likely reflecting a read error. J is TRBJ2-7 and V is TRBV7-9; 7 bases map to TRBD1. Germline CDR1 is SEHNR and CDR2 is FQNEAQ (reference sequence). V shed 5 bases, J shed 0 bases, and the junction held 10 bases outside the gene matches. The CDR3 totals 16 residues. CDR3 sequence reads: CASSHLGQSSSYEQYL. Written as DNA, the CDR3 is TGTGCCAGCAGCCACTTGGGACAGTCGTCCTCCTACGAGCAGTACCTC.

For this clonotype: A single base separates this from a much larger clone, so it may be a read error. J is TRBJ1-1 and V is TRBV13; no definite D call. The germline CDR1 and CDR2 sequences are PRHDT and FYEKMQ (reference sequence). The V end lost 5 bases, the J end lost 7 bases, and 14 bases lay between the germline ends. This CDR3 spans 13 amino acids. This CDR3 reads CASSLGSVYEAFF. In nucleotides, the CDR3 is TGTGCCAGCAGCCTCGGGAGTGTATATGAAGCTTTCTTT. Full variable domain (rest looked up from reference TRBV13 and TRBJ1-1): AAGVIQSPRHLIKEKRETATLKCYPIPRHDTVYWYQQGPGQDPQFLISFYEKMQSDKGSIPDRFSAQQFSDYHSELNMSSLELGDSALYFCASSLGSVYEAFFGQGTRLTVV.

The table lists this clonotype with many counts. The V gene is TRBV5-1, the J gene TRBJ2-2; D is ambiguous. V shed 3 bases and J shed 9 bases, with 18 bases lying between them. This CDR3 has 15 amino acids. The V gene's germline CDR1 is SGHRS and CDR2 YFSETQ. The chain's CDR3 is CASSSPSSRLRELFF. CDR3 bases: TGCGCCAGCAGCTCGCCCTCGTCCAGGCTGAGGGAGCTGTTTTTT.

This sequence joins TRBV7-2 and TRBJ2-5; D tentatively fits TRBD1 or TRBD2 (6 bases each). The germline V gene encodes CDR1 SGHTA and CDR2 FQGNSA. The CDR3 has 15 residues. Trimming pared 2 bases from V and 4 bases from J, leaving 14 bases between. CDR3 loop: CASSLIGGRGETQYF. The CDR3 coding sequence is TGTGCCAGCAGCTTAATAGGGGGGCGGGGAGAGACCCAGTACTTC. The full variable domain, its missing parts supplied by reference TRBV7-2 and TRBJ2-5, is GAGVSQSPSNKVTEKGKDVELRCDPISGHTALYWYRQSLGQGLEFLIYFQGNSAPDKSGLPSDRFSAERTGGSVSTLTIQRTQQEDSAVYLCASSLIGGRGETQYFGPGTRLLVL.

The rearrangement uses TRBV7-2 and TRBJ2-5; D might be TRBD1 or TRBD2, each matching 6 bases. The germline V and J ends were trimmed by 1 base and 7 bases, with 16 bases remaining between them. Germline values: CDR1 SGHTA, CDR2 FQGNSA. CDR3 length: 15 residues. The CDR3 is CASSLVGGKGGTQYF. The CDR3 nucleotides read TGTGCCAGCAGCTTAGTCGGAGGGAAGGGGGGGACCCAGTACTTC.

The chain recombines TRBV7-9 with TRBJ1-1; perhaps TRBD1 as D (5 bases). The germline V gene encodes CDR1 SEHNR and CDR2 FQNEAQ (reference sequence). V lost 4 bases, J lost 5 bases, and 11 bases lay in between. This CDR3 has 13 residues. Here the CDR3 reads CASSSRGPTEAFF. DNA for the CDR3: TGTGCCAGCAGCTCCCGGGGACCGACTGAAGCTTTCTTT.

In its sample, this clonotype was seen many times. This chain joins TRBV30 and TRBJ2-1, with D possibly TRBD2 on 6 matching bases. Germline lookup yields CDR1 GTSNPN and CDR2 SVGIG (reference sequence). Trimming cost V 0 bases and J 8 bases, with 14 bases left between them. The CDR3 totals 14 residues. For the CDR3, the DNA is TGTGCCTGGAGTGTAGGTGGGAGGACGCATGAGCAGTTCTTC. Protein: CAWSVGGRTHEQFF. The whole variable domain, remainder taken from reference TRBV30 and TRBJ2-1, is SQTIHQWPATLVQPVGSPLSLECTVEGTSNPNLYWYRQAAGRGLQLLFYSVGIGQISSEVPQNLSASRPQDRQFILSSKKLLLSDSGFYLCAWSVGGRTHEQFFGPGTRLTVL.

Ten or more counts support this clonotype. This chain links TRBV9 with TRBJ2-7, with 8 positions matching TRBD1. The germline V gene encodes CDR1 SGDLS and CDR2 YYNGEE. The CDR3 contains 13 residues. The V and J ends lost 4 bases and 3 bases, in that order; junction bases with no gene match: 3. The CDR3 spells CASSPGQDYEQYF. The CDR3 DNA reads as TGTGCCAGCAGCCCGGGACAGGACTACGAGCAGTACTTC. Full variable domain (remainder filled in from reference TRBV9 and TRBJ2-7): DSGVTQTPKHLITATGQRVTLRCSPRSGDLSVYWYQQSLDQGLQFLIQYYNGEERAKGNILERFSAQQFPDLHSELNLSSLELGDSALYFCASSPGQDYEQYFGPGTRLTVT.

This clonotype was observed a handful of times. The J gene is TRBJ2-1, the V gene TRBV7-3; tentatively, D is TRBD2 (5 bases). Trimming cost V 5 bases and J 2 bases, with 16 bases left between them. CDR1 is SGHTA, CDR2 FQGTGA, per germline. The CDR3 spans 16 residues. CDR3 protein: CASSLDLVGTYNEQFF. The CDR3, as DNA: TGTGCCAGCAGCCTGGACTTGGTCGGCACCTACAATGAGCAGTTCTTC.